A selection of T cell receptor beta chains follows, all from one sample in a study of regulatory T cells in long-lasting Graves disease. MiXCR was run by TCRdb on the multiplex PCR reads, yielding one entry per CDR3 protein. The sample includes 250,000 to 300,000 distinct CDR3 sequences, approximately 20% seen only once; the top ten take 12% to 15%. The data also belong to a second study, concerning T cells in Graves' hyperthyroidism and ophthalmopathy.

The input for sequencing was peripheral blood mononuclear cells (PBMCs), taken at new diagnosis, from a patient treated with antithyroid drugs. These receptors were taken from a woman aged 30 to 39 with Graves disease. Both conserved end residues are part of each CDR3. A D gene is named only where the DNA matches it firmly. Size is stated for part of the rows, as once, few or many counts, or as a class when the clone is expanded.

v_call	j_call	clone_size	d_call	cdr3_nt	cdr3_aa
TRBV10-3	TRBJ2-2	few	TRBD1	TGTGCCATCGGACAGGGGGCGGGCGGGGAGCTGTTTTTT	CAIGQGAGGELFF
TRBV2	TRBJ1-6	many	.	TGTGCCAGCAGTGAGGCAAGGTTCATGGTTTTGATGGGTTCACCCCTCCACTTT	CASSEARFMVLMGSPLHF
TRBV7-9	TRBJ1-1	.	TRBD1	TGTGCCAGCAGCCGCGCAGGGGGGGTGAACACTGAAGCTTTCTTT	CASSRAGGVNTEAFF
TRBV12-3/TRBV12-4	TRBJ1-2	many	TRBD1	TGTGCCAGCAGTTTAGTTTCGGGACAGGGGCCTGGCTACACCTTC	CASSLVSGQGPGYTF
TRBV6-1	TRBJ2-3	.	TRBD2	TGTGCCTCTCGTACGAGCGGGGGGTCGTCAGATACGCAGTATTTT	CASRTSGGSSDTQYF
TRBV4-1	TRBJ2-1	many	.	TGCGCCAGCAGCCAAGTCGGGGAAACCTTCTACAATGAGCAGTTCTTC	CASSQVGETFYNEQFF
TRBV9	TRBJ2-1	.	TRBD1	TGTGCCAGCAGCGTAGAAGGGGGCGAGTGGCAGTTCTTC	CASSVEGGEWQFF
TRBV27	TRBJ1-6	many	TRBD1	TGTGCCAGCAGCCAAGACAGGGCACGCCTCCACTTT	CASSQDRARLHF
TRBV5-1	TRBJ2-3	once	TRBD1	TGCGCCAGCGGACCCGGGACAGGGGCGGATACGCAGTATTTT	CASGPGTGADTQYF
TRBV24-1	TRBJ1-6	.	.	TGTGCCACCAGTGATTTAGGAGGGGCGTACAATTCACACCTCCACTTT	CATSDLGGAYNSHLHF
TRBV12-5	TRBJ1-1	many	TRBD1	TGTGCTAGTGGGAAGGGACAGCTGAACACTGAAGCTTTCTTT	CASGKGQLNTEAFF
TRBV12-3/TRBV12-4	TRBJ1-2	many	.	TGTGCCAGCAGTTTGGTCAGGGGAGATGGCTACACCTTC	CASSLVRGDGYTF
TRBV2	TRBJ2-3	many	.	TGTGCCAGCAGTAAGGGGGGATTTTCAGATACGCAGTATTTT	CASSKGGFSDTQYF
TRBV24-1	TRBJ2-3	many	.	TGTGCCACCAGCCCTACTTCTGGCGATACGCAGTATTTT	CATSPTSGDTQYF
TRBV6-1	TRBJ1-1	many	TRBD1	TGTGCCAGCAGTGCCGACAGGGTCACTGAAGCTTTCTTT	CASSADRVTEAFF
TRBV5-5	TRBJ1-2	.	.	TGTGCCAGCAGTCCGGCGGTCAGCTATGGCTACACCTTC	CASSPAVSYGYTF
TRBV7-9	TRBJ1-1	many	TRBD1	TGTGCCAGCAGCTTATTCGGGACAGGGTATTTTAAGAACACTGAAGCTTTCTTT	CASSLFGTGYFKNTEAFF